These T cell receptor beta chains were read from a single sample in a study of blood T cell repertoires in COVID-19. The protocol was immunoSEQ multiplex PCR, while the TCRdb copy is restricted to in-frame clones and leaves out a portion. The sample holds 70,000 to 100,000 clones, approximately 86% seen once. The sequencing input was peripheral blood. Receptors were obtained from a man at least 80 years old with active or convalescent COVID-19. Each CDR3 is given with its conserved first and last residue. The order of the fields is V gene, J gene, CDR3 protein.

TRBV24-1,TRBJ2-3,CATSEGPVGTQYF
TRBV6-2/TRBV6-3,TRBJ1-5,CASSSLGGNQPQHF
TRBV19,TRBJ2-1,CASSMFSGNEQFF
TRBV10-1,TRBJ2-7,CASNCSPYEQYF
TRBV5-5,TRBJ2-1,CASSGLGRYNEQFF
TRBV10-1,TRBJ1-5,CADTETGVSNQPQHF
TRBV20-1,TRBJ2-2,CSASRPVGGSPGELFF
TRBV16,TRBJ1-3,CASSQNRAGNTIYF
TRBV12-3/TRBV12-4,TRBJ2-2,CASSLRDTGELFF
TRBV11-3,TRBJ2-1,CASSSSGTYNEQFF
TRBV7-6,TRBJ1-4,CASSKSAGQNNEKLFF
TRBV7-8,TRBJ2-7,CASSSSRGGRRTYEQYF
TRBV28,TRBJ2-5,CASSLPGTSGMETQYF
TRBV24-1,TRBJ2-1,CATSDPTGNSYNEQFF
TRBV25-1,TRBJ1-1,CASSKPLGPGDTEAFF
TRBV5-4,TRBJ2-6,CASSLWWGAGANVLTF
TRBV9,TRBJ2-1,CASSAPGLAGYEQFF
TRBV3-1/TRBV3-2,TRBJ2-1,CASSPPRDRVKNEQFF
TRBV5-1,TRBJ1-4,CASSLNHNEKLFF
TRBV5-5,TRBJ2-2,CASSLGDYTGELFF
TRBV7-6,TRBJ2-7,CASSLGTSGRADEQYF
TRBV18,TRBJ1-1,CASSTDATEAFF
TRBV18,TRBJ2-2,CASSPTAETGELFF
TRBV4-3,TRBJ1-2,CASSQGQGGNYGYTF
TRBV2,TRBJ1-3,CASSEYGTGVGNTIYF
TRBV7-6,TRBJ2-5,CASSLGDRRGETQYF
TRBV5-4,TRBJ2-1,CASSLGTSGSSYNEQFF
TRBV29-1,TRBJ2-1,CSVEDSGRGNEQFF
TRBV2,TRBJ1-3,CASKSQGPGNTIYF
TRBV19,TRBJ2-1,CASSPPSSYNEQFF
TRBV6-5,TRBJ2-7,CASSYTAGARYEQYF
TRBV7-8,TRBJ1-1,CASSLGGTAEAFF
TRBV3-1/TRBV3-2,TRBJ1-2,CASSQYQGGYGYTF
TRBV3-1/TRBV3-2,TRBJ2-5,CASTDWSGSETQYF
TRBV5-1,TRBJ2-7,CASSLAGGNSYEQYF
TRBV7-2,TRBJ2-5,CASSNQLWTGAEETQYF
TRBV6-5,TRBJ1-2,CASSLARNYGYTF
TRBV9,TRBJ1-4,CASSVGATNEKLFF
TRBV5-8,TRBJ1-5,CASSLLRGPEHF
TRBV4-1,TRBJ1-4,CASSLSNLRTNEKLFF
TRBV11-2,TRBJ2-7,CASSLDTGTYYYEQYF
TRBV19,TRBJ2-1,CASSMGGVDSAYNEQFF
TRBV23-1,TRBJ2-5,CASSQSSEGNPETQYF
TRBV21-1,TRBJ2-1,CASSKAPQGYNEQFF
TRBV2,TRBJ2-5,CASRDRGPETQYF
TRBV5-8,TRBJ1-6,CASSLYQGNNSPLHF
TRBV5-5,TRBJ2-5,CASSYQGQETQYF